This T cell receptor beta chain was recorded in a study of blood T cell repertoires in COVID-19 (TCRdb year 2020). With regard to the full study: Samples covering the acute and convalescent phases of COVID-19 were provided by collaborators in the United States, Italy and Spain. The prospective study material was composed of cDNA or gDNA derived from T cells, B-cell-depleted T cells, or PBMCs. Deeply sampled blood TCRbeta repertoires from subjects exposed to, actively infected with, or recovered from COVID-19 were included in the dataset. The repertoires were released in a freely available public database meant as a resource for research on the immune response to SARS-CoV-2. Samples came from the ongoing ImmuneRACE study (first 160 participants) plus 1,254 subjects from 6 global collaborators. The sample metadata nearly always contained a de-identified subject ID, COVID-19 status, age in years and sex. Where available, HLA class I and class II types were taken from metadata supplied by the sample provider and were not determined by assay-based typing. The investigation overall reported the following: The quantity of clinical and demographic metadata differed by source and by participant and was supplied without curation.

About this clone: Its recognized antigen is unknown. Per-nucleotide qualities are absent, and no much larger clonotype sits a single base away.

TCRbeta CDR3 regions were amplified from genomic DNA using the immunoSEQ Assay, a bias-controlled multiplex PCR. The paper's data handling went like this. The number of nucleated cells in each sample was estimated from the amplification of reference gene primers within the assay. To quantify the absolute abundance of each unique TCRbeta CDR3 rearrangement, sequence reads were collapsed and filtered. For each sample, productive Simpson clonality was calculated by taking the square root of Simpson's diversity index across productive rearrangements. Imported from immuneACCESS, the table was reduced by TCRdb to in-frame sequences with V and J called. These copies leave out some clones; in studies compared against another copy, an unresolved V gene accounts for under half, and the cause of the remainder is not known. The V and J calls and clone size are taken from that table; D and trimming were inferred from the DNA. The sample has approximately 380,000 clones on record, roughly nine tenths of them singletons. The biggest ten clones account for over 0.7% of the sample.

Enrolling through a virtual design, the prospective study's participants ranged in age from roughly 18 to 89 years and lived across 24 United States geographic areas. In the prospective study, cohorts were assigned on the basis of participant-reported clinical history obtained from a screening survey and a study questionnaire. Exposed participants had been in contact with someone with a PCR-confirmed or clinician-diagnosed COVID-19 case within 2 weeks of study entry. In the prospective study, whole blood, serum and a nasopharyngeal or oropharyngeal swab were collected from each participant by mobile phlebotomists. Participants in the prospective study had the option to provide additional blood draws and questionnaires over an approximately two-month period. Blood samples from the prospective study were shipped frozen or at room temperature prior to DNA extraction. The CDR3 measures 15 amino acids from cysteine to phenylalanine. Only CDR3 DNA is held: 45 bases, read in frame from base 1. Reading the germline V gene gives CDR1 SGHAT and CDR2 FQNNGV. V lost 6 bases and J lost 4 bases, and the count of bases not matched to a germline gene is 9.

This receptor was taken from a woman aged 40 to 50 who had been exposed to COVID-19. In this chain, TRBV11-2 is recombined with TRBJ1-5; TRBD1 matches 7 bases in the middle. The source material was PBMCs or T cells enriched from blood (not recorded which). The sequence in DNA is TGTGCCAGCAGTCATCCCCCGGGACAGAATCAGCCCCAGCATTTT. It translates to CASSHPPGQNQPQHF.